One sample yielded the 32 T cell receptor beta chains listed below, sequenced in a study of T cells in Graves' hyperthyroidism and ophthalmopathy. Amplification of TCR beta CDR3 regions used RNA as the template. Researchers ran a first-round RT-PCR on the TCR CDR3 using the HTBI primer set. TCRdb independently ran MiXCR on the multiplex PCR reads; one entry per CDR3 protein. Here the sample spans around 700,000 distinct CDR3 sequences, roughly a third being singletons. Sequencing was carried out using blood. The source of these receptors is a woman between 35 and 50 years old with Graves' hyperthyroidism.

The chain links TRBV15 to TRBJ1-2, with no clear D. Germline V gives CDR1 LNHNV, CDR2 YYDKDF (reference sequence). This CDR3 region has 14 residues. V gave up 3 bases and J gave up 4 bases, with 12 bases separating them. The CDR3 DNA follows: TGTGCCACCAGCAGCACGGACGGATTCTATGGCTACACCTTC. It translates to CATSSTDGFYGYTF.

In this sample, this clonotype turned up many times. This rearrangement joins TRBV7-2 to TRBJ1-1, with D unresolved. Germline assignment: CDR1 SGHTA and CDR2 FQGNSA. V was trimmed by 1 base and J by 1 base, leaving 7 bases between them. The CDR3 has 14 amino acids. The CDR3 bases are TGTGCCAGCAGCTTAGACAGTGAGAACACTGAAGCTTTCTTT. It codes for CASSLDSENTEAFF.

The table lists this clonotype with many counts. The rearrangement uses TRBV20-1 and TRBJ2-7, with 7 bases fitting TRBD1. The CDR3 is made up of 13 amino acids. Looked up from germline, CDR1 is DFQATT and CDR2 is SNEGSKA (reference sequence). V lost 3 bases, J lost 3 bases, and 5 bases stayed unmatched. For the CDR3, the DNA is TGCAGTGCTAGGGGACAGCAAAACTACGAGCAGTACTTC. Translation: CSARGQQNYEQYF.

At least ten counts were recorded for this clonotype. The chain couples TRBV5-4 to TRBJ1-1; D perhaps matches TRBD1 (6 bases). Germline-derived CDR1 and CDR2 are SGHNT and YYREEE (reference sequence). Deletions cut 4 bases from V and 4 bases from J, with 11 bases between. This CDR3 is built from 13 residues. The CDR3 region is CASSVQGATEAFF. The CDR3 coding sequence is TGTGCCAGCAGCGTACAGGGAGCCACTGAAGCTTTCTTT.

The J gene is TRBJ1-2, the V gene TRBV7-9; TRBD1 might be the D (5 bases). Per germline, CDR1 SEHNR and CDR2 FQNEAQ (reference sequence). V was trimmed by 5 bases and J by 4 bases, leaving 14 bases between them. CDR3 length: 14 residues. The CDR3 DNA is TGTGCCAGCAGCCCTCCAGGGTTGCGCTATGGCTACACCTTC. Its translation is CASSPPGLRYGYTF.

CDR3 nucleotides: TGTGCCAGCAGTTTAAGGGGTAAAGAGCCCCAGCATTTT. Its protein is CASSLRGKEPQHF. The J gene is TRBJ1-5, the V gene TRBV12-3 or TRBV12-4; tentatively, D is TRBD1 (5 bases). V shed 2 bases and J shed 8 bases, with 10 bases lying between them. This CDR3 region has 13 residues.

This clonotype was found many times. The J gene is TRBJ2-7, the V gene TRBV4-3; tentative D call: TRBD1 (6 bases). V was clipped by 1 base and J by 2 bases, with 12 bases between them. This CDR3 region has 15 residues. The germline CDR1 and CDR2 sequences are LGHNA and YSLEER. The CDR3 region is CASSQAAGQPYEQYF. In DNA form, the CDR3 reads TGCGCCAGCAGCCAAGCTGCCGGACAGCCCTACGAGCAGTACTTC.

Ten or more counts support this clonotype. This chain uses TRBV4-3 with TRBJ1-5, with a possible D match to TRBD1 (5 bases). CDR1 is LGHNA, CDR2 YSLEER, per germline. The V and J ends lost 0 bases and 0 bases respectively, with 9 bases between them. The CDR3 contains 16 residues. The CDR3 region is CASSQEWRGSNQPQHF. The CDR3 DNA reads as TGCGCCAGCAGCCAAGAGTGGAGGGGTAGCAATCAGCCCCAGCATTTT.

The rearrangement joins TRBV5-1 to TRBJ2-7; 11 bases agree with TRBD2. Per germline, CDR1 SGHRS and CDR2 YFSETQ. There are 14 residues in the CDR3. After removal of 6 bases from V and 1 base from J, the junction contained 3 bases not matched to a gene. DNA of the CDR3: TGCGCCAGCACTTTAGCGGGGGGGTCCTACGAGCAGTACTTC. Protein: CASTLAGGSYEQYF.

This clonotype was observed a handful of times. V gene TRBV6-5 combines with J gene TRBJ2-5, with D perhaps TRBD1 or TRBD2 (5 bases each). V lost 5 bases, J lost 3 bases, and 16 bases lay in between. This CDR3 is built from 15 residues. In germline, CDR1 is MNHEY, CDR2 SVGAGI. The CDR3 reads CASSTTFGAEETQYF. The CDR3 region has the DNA TGTGCCAGCAGTACTACCTTCGGGGCCGAAGAGACCCAGTACTTC.

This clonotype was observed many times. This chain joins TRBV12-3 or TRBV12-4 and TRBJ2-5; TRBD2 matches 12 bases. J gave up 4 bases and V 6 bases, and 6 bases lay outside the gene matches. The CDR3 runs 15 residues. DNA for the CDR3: TGTGCCAGCAGCTCGAGACTAGCGGGGGTAGAGACCCAGTACTTC. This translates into CASSSRLAGVETQYF.

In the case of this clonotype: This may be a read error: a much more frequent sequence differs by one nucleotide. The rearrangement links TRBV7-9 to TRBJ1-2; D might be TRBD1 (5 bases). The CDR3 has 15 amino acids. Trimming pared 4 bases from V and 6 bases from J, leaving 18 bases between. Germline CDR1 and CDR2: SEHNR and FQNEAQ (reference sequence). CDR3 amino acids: CASSSLLSGVHGYTF. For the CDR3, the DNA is TGTGCCAGCAGCTCCCTCCTCTCGGGGGTCCATGGCTACACCTTC.

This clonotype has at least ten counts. CDR3 in amino acids: CASSGLTGDGNTIYF. In DNA form, the CDR3 reads TGTGCCAGCAGCGGACTGACAGGGGACGGAAACACCATATATTTT. The chain recombines TRBV7-8 with TRBJ1-3, with 8 bases lining up with TRBD1. Germline V lookup: CDR1 SGHVS, CDR2 FQNEAQ. Losses at the gene ends were 5 bases for V and 4 bases for J; bases not matched to a gene: 7. The CDR3 runs 15 residues. The variable domain in full, completed from reference TRBV7-8 and TRBJ1-3, reads GAGVSQSPRYKVAKRGQDVALRCDPISGHVSLFWYQQALGQGPEFLTYFQNEAQLDKSGLPSDRFFAERPEGSVSTLKIQRTQQEDSAVYLCASSGLTGDGNTIYFGEGSWLTVV.

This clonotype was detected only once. The chain's CDR3 is CASSKRSLAGRGHEQFF. The CDR3 DNA reads TGTGCCAGCAGCAAAAGATCCCTAGCGGGGAGGGGTCATGAGCAGTTCTTC. The genes are TRBV7-2 and TRBJ2-1, with TRBD2 matching 9 bases. Losses at the gene ends were 5 bases for V and 8 bases for J; bases not matched to a gene: 16. The CDR3 is 17 residues long. The germline V gene encodes CDR1 SGHTA and CDR2 FQGNSA.

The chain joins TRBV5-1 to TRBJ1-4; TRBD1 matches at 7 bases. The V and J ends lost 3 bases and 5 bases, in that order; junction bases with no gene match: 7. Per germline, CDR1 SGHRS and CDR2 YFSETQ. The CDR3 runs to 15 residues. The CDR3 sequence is CASSWYRGPNEKLFF. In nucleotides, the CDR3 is TGCGCCAGCAGCTGGTACAGGGGACCGAATGAAAAACTGTTTTTT.

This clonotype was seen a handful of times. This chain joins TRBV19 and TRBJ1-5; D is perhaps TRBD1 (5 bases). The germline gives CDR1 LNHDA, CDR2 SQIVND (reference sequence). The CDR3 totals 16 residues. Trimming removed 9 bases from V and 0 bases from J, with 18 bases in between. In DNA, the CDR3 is TGTGCCAGCGTTAAGGGGCGGCAGTATAGCAATCAGCCCCAGCATTTT. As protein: CASVKGRQYSNQPQHF.

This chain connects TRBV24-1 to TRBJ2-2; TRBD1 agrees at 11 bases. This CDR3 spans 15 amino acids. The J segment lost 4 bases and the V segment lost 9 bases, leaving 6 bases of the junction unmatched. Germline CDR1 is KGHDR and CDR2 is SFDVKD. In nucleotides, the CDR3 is TGTGCCACCGGCGGACAGGGGGCCGGCACCGGGGAGCTGTTTTTT. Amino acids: CATGGQGAGTGELFF.

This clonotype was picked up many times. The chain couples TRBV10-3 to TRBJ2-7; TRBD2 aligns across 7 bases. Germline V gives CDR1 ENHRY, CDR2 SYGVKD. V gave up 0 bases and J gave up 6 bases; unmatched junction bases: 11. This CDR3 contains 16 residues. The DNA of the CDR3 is TGTGCCATCAGTGAGTCGAGGGGAGGGATAGTCGCCGAGCAGTACTTC. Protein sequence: CAISESRGGIVAEQYF.

This chain's CDR3 is CASSFLGGAGELFF. CDR3 in DNA: TGTGCCAGCAGTTTCCTTGGGGGAGCCGGGGAGCTGTTTTTT. The V gene is TRBV6-1, the J gene TRBJ2-2; perhaps D is TRBD1 or TRBD2 (5 bases each). This CDR3 is built from 14 residues. From germline, CDR1 is MNHNS and CDR2 SASEGT. Trimming took 5 bases from V and 6 from J, leaving 13 bases between them.

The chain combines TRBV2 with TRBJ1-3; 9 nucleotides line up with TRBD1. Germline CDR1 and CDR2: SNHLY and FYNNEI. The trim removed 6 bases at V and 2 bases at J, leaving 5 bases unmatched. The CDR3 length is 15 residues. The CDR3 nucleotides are TGTGCCAGCAGCGGTCGACAGGGGGCTGGAAACACCATATATTTT. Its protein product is CASSGRQGAGNTIYF. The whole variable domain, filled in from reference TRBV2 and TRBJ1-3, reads EPEVTQTPSHQVTQMGQEVILRCVPISNHLYFYWYRQILGQKVEFLVSFYNNEISEKSEIFDDQFSVERPDGSNFTLKIRSTKLEDSAMYFCASSGRQGAGNTIYFGEGSWLTVV.

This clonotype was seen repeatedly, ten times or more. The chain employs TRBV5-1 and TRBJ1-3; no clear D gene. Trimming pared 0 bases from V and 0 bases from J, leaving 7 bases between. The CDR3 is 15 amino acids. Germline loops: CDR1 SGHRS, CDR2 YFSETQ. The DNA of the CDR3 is TGCGCCAGCAGCTTGGCGCTTGACTCTGGAAACACCATATATTTT. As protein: CASSLALDSGNTIYF.

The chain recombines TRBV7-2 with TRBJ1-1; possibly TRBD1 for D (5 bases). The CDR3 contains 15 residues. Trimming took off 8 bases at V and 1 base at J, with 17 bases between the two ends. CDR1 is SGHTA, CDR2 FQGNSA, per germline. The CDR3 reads CASSPRGSENTEAFF. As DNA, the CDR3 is TGTGCCAGCTCACCACGGGGGTCGGAGAACACTGAAGCTTTCTTT.

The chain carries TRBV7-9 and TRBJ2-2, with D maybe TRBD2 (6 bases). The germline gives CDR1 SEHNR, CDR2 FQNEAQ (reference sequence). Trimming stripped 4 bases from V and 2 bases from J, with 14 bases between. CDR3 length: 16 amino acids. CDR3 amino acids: CASSSSGLGNTGELFF. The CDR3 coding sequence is TGTGCCAGCAGCTCATCGGGACTGGGAAACACCGGGGAGCTGTTTTTT.

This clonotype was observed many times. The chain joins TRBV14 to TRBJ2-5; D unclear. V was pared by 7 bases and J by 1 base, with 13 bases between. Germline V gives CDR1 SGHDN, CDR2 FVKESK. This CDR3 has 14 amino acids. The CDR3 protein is CASNVGRLQETQYF. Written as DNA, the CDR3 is TGTGCCAGCAATGTGGGTAGACTCCAAGAGACCCAGTACTTC.

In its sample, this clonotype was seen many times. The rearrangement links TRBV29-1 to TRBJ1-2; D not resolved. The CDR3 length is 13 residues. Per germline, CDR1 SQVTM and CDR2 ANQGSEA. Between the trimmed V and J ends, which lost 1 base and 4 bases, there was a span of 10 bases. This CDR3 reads CSVEGGQSYGYTF. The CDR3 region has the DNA TGCAGCGTTGAAGGCGGTCAGTCCTATGGCTACACCTTC.

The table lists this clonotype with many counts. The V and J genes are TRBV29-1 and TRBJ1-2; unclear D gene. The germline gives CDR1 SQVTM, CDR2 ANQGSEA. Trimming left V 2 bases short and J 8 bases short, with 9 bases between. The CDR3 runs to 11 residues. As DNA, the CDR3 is TGCAGCGTTGAATACAGAAGCGGCTACACCTTC. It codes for CSVEYRSGYTF.

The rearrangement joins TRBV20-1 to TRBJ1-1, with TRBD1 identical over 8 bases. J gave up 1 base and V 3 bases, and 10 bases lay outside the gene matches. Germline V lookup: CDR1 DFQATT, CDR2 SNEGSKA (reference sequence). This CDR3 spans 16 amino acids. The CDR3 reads CSASGMRTGPNTEAFF. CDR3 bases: TGCAGTGCTAGTGGAATGAGGACAGGGCCGAACACTGAAGCTTTCTTT.

This chain's CDR3 is CASSQLGGNTIYF. The CDR3 region has the DNA TGCGCCAGCAGCCAACTAGGGGGAAACACCATATATTTT. This chain uses TRBV4-3 with TRBJ1-3; D uncertain. The CDR3 contains 13 residues. Per germline, CDR1 LGHNA and CDR2 YSLEER. V lost 2 bases and J lost 4, with 6 bases in between.

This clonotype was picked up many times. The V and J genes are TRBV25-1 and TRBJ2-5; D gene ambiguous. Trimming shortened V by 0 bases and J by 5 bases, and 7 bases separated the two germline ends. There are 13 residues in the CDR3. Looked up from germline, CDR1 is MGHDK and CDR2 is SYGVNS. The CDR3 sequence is CASSEYGLETQYF. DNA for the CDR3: TGTGCCAGCAGTGAATATGGGTTGGAGACCCAGTACTTC.

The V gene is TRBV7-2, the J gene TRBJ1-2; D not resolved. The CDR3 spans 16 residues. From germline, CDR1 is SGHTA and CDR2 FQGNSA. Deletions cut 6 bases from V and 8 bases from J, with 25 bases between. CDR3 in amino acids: CASSGDPGPRTSGYTF. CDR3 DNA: TGTGCCAGCAGTGGGGATCCGGGCCCCAGAACGTCGGGCTACACCTTC.

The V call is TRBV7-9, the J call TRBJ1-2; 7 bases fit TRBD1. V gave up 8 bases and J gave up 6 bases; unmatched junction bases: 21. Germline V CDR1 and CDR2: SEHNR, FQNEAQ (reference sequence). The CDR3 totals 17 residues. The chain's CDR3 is CASSPPGVGTVSDGYTF. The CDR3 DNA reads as TGTGCCAGCTCACCTCCCGGGGTAGGGACAGTTTCGGATGGCTACACCTTC. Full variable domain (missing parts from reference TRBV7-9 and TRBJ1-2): DTGVSQNPRHKITKRGQNVTFRCDPISEHNRLYWYRQTLGQGPEFLTYFQNEAQLEKSRLLSDRFSAERPKGSFSTLEIQRTEQGDSAMYLCASSPPGVGTVSDGYTFGSGTRLTVV.

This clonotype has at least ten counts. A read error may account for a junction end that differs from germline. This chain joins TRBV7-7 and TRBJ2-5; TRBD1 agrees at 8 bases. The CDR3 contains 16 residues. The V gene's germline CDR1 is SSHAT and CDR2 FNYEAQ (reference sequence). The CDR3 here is CASSRRRQGIVETQYF. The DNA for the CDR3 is TGTGCTAGCAGCCGACGCAGACAGGGGATCGTAGAGACCCAGTACTTC.